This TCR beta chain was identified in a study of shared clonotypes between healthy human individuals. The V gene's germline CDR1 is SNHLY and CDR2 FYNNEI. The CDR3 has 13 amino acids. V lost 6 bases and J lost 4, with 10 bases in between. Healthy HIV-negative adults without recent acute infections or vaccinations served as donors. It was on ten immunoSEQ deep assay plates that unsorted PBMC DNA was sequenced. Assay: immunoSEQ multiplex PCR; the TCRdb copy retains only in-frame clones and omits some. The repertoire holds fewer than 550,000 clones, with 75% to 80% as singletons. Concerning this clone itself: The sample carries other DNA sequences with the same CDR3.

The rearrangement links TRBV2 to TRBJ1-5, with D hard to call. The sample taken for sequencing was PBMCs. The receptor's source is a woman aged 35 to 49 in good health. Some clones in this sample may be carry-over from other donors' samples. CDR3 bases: TGTGCCAGCAGCGTGAGTGTAAATCAGCCCCAGCATTTT. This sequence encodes CASSVSVNQPQHF.